This TCR beta chain came from a study of blood T cells in healthy people across ages. Study-level results: Observed TCR beta diversity per million T cells went down as age went up. This fall followed a roughly linear course with age. Those diversity estimates obtained from one million T cells were thought to be underestimates.

Together with a sample-barcoded 5' primer, a J-beta primer mix was included in a second PCR lasting roughly 6 to 12 cycles. TCRdb fed the 5' RACE reads into MiXCR, producing one record per CDR3 protein. Of 1.5 million to 2 million distinct CDR3 sequences listed, 28% are singletons. The length of the CDR3 is 15 residues. Germline assignment: CDR1 SGHTA and CDR2 FQGNSA. J gave up 5 bases and V 3 bases, and 7 bases lay outside the gene matches. Details on this clonotype: Its antigen is still unknown.

Donation came from healthy Caucasian individuals in Russia who were aged about 6 to 90. The clonotype was recovered from a woman aged 25 to 39 in good health. Sequenced: blood. This chain connects TRBV7-2 to TRBJ2-7; 10 nucleotides match TRBD2. The CDR3, as DNA: TGTGCCAGCAGCTTTCAAGCTAGCGGGAGTCACGAGCAGTACTTC. Protein sequence: CASSFQASGSHEQYF.